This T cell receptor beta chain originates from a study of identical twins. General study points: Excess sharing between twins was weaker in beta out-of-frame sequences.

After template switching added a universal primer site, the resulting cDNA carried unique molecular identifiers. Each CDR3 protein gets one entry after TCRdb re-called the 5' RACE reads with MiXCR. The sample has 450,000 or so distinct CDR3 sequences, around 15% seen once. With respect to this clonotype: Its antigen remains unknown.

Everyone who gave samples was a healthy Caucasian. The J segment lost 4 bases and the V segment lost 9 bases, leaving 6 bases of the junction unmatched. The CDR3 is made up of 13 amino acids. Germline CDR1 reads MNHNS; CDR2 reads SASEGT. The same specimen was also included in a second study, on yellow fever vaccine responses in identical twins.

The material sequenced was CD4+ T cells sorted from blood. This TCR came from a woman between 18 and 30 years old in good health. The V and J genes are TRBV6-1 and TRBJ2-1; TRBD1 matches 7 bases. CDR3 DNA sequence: TGTGCCAGTAAAAGGGACAGTTACAATGAGCAGTTCTTC. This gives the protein CASKRDSYNEQFF.